This TCR beta chain appears in the sequencing data of a study of T cell changes during pregnancy in multiple sclerosis. Assay used: immunoSEQ multiplex PCR; TCRdb lists only in-frame clones, some missing. The table includes fewer than 45,000 clones, around 91% detected once. The CDR3 covers 16 residues. Trimming removed 2 bases at V and 3 bases at J, with 14 bases between. Germline CDR1 GTSNPN, CDR2 SVGIG (reference sequence). The sample here was CD4+ T cells from peripheral blood mononuclear cells, taken in the second trimester of pregnancy. This receptor was taken from a female donor in good health, enrolled as a control in a pregnancy study. The V gene is TRBV30, the J gene TRBJ2-6, with D hard to call. CDR3 nucleotides: TGTGCCTGGAGTACGGGTATTCCCTTTGGGGCCAACGTCCTGACTTTC. It specifies CAWSTGIPFGANVLTF.